This TCR beta chain was recovered during a study of vaccination and CD4 T cells after COVID-19. Study-level information: Control cultures received a CEFX pool, an HIV-1 Nef pool, or no peptide.

Once obtained from cultured CD4+ T cells, the DNA was sequenced using the Oncomine TCR Beta short-read assay. TCRdb used MiXCR to reprocess the PCR reads, holding one entry per CDR3 protein. Among about 12,000 distinct CDR3 sequences listed, around half were seen once. Concerning this clonotype: Its antigen is not known.

The treatment: approximately 10-day PBMC culture with coronavirus spike peptide pools or control peptides (ViraFEST assay). CDR1 is SNHLY, CDR2 FYNNEI, per germline. Trimming at V came to 3 bases and at J to 7 bases, leaving 5 bases not matched to a gene. CDR3 length equals 15 residues. The genes are TRBV2 and TRBJ1-4; 10 nucleotides agree with TRBD1. Sequences were obtained from CD4+ T cells from blood, cultured in vitro. This TCR was sampled from a human donor who had recovered from COVID-19. The CDR3 DNA sequence: TGTGCCAGCAGTGATGTTCGGACAGGGGGTGAAAAACTGTTTTTT. Its protein product is CASSDVRTGGEKLFF.